One and the same sample provided the 15 T cell receptor beta chains below, sequenced in a study of T cells in Graves' hyperthyroidism and ophthalmopathy (dated by TCRdb to between 2017 and 2020). The protocol used for the library was multiplex PCR. TCRdb shows the sequencer as Illumina HiSeq 2000. The TCR beta CDR3 regions were amplified from RNA transcripts. A first-round RT-PCR of the TCR CDR3 used the HTBI primer set with the Qiagen OneStep RT-PCR kit. TCRdb passed the public sequencing reads through fastp at Q25 and MiXCR, retaining productive beta sequences. Rows are unified per CDR3 protein, each entry keeping the most common DNA and genes. This sample is represented by around 300,000 distinct CDR3 sequences; more than 11% of them were singletons. The ten largest clones take up around 24% of the sample. Sequenced material: blood. These receptors all come from a woman under 40 with Graves' hyperthyroidism.

This clonotype was counted ten times or more. In DNA, the CDR3 is TGTGCCAGCACCCCCAGCCAGGGGCTCTATGGCTACACCTTC. As protein: CASTPSQGLYGYTF. The chain links TRBV28 to TRBJ1-2; a weak D match, TRBD1 (6 bases). There are 14 residues in the CDR3. Germline V gives CDR1 MDHEN, CDR2 SYDVKM. The V end lost 7 bases, the J end lost 4 bases, and 16 bases lay between the germline ends.

This clonotype appeared a few times. The chain links TRBV5-1 to TRBJ2-1, with TRBD2 matching 13 bases. The CDR3 runs 17 residues. CDR1 and CDR2 (germline): SGHRS, YFSETQ. The ends lost 5 bases at V and 6 bases at J; junction bases unmatched: 11. The chain's CDR3 is CASSKGLAGAGINEQFF. Here the CDR3 DNA reads TGCGCCAGCAGTAAAGGACTAGCGGGAGCCGGGATCAATGAGCAGTTCTTC.

This clonotype was seen only a few times. V usage is TRBV6-5 and J usage is TRBJ1-4; D is uncertain. Germline V gene lookup returns CDR1 MNHEY and CDR2 SVGAGI. The V end was cut by 3 bases, the J end by 4 bases, with 6 bases between. The CDR3 extends over 13 amino acids. The CDR3 sequence is CASSYGRNEKLFF. In DNA, the CDR3 is TGTGCCAGCAGTTATGGACGTAATGAAAAACTGTTTTTT.

The sample holds a few counts of this clonotype. This chain links TRBV5-1 with TRBJ2-7; 11 positions match TRBD1. Trimming took 1 base from V and 6 from J; bases not matched to a gene: 6. Per the germline V gene, CDR1 is SGHRS and CDR2 is YFSETQ. The CDR3 runs 15 residues. The CDR3 reads CASSLIGQGATEQYF. DNA for the CDR3: TGCGCCAGCAGCTTGATTGGACAGGGGGCCACCGAGCAGTACTTC.

The chain couples TRBV4-3 to TRBJ1-2, with 10 nucleotides matching TRBD1. V lost 1 base and J lost 8; bases outside the gene matches: 4. The CDR3 covers 14 residues. From germline, CDR1 is LGHNA and CDR2 YSLEER. Here the CDR3 DNA reads TGCGCCAGCAGCCAAGTGGGGACAGGGGAAGGCTACACCTTC. It is translated as CASSQVGTGEGYTF.

V gene TRBV3-1 combines with J gene TRBJ2-3; the D gene is possibly TRBD2 (6 bases). The V and J ends lost 8 bases and 4 bases respectively, with 13 bases between them. The germline CDR1 and CDR2 sequences are LGHDT and YNNKEL (reference sequence). This CDR3 region has 13 residues. The CDR3 region has the DNA TGTGCCAGCGGGGACTCAGCCGCAGATACGCAGTATTTT. This gives the protein CASGDSAADTQYF.

This clonotype was counted only a few times. An end of the junction does not agree with germline; a read error may underlie this. The chain recombines TRBV6-1 with TRBJ2-4, with D maybe TRBD1 (6 bases). In germline, CDR1 is MNHNS, CDR2 SASEGT. This CDR3 comprises 12 residues. CDR3 coding DNA: TGTGCCAGCAGGGAAGGGACATTCATTCAGTACTTC. Translating it yields CASREGTFIQYF.

The chain has TRBV20-1 and TRBJ2-7; D possibly corresponds to TRBD2 (6 bases). Trimming pared 0 bases from V and 0 bases from J, leaving 15 bases between. CDR3 size: 16 residues. Per germline, CDR1 DFQATT and CDR2 SNEGSKA (reference sequence). CDR3 residues: CSARDQGLGGSYEQYF. The DNA of the CDR3 is TGCAGTGCTAGAGATCAGGGATTGGGAGGCTCCTACGAGCAGTACTTC.

This clonotype was seen only a few times. This chain links TRBV11-2 with TRBJ2-1; D may correspond to TRBD1 or TRBD2 (6 bases each). The V gene's germline CDR1 is SGHAT and CDR2 FQNNGV. Trimming shortened V by 5 bases and J by 5 bases, and 19 bases separated the two germline ends. There are 16 residues in the CDR3. CDR3 sequence: CASSQKGGGTDNEQFF. DNA for the CDR3: TGTGCCAGCAGCCAAAAGGGGGGCGGTACGGACAATGAGCAGTTCTTC.

The chain employs TRBV18 and TRBJ2-3, with 8 nucleotides matching TRBD2. J gave up 7 bases and V 6 bases, and 12 bases lay outside the gene matches. CDR1 is KGHSH and CDR2 is LQKENI in the germline V gene. The CDR3 sequence is 15 residues long. In nucleotides, the CDR3 is TGTGCCAGCTCCCGAGGGACTAGTGATTGGAATACGCAGTATTTT. Protein sequence: CASSRGTSDWNTQYF.

The CDR3 DNA reads as TGTGCCAGCGCCGGGACAGTCATTGACGGGGAGCTGTTTTTT. Protein product: CASAGTVIDGELFF. The chain joins TRBV6-2 or TRBV6-3 to TRBJ2-2; 7 bases are shared with TRBD1. This CDR3 is 14 amino acids long. V gave up 8 bases and J gave up 7 bases; unmatched junction bases: 10. CDR1 MNHEY and CDR2 SVGEGT come from the germline V gene.

This clonotype was detected many times. The CDR3 bases are TGTGCCAGCAGCTTAGCGGGGTCTCAGAATGAAAAACTGTTTTTT. This gives the protein CASSLAGSQNEKLFF. The chain combines TRBV7-9 with TRBJ1-4; D gene unclear. V gave up 0 bases and J gave up 5 bases, with 10 bases separating them. Germline loops: CDR1 SEHNR, CDR2 FQNEAQ (reference sequence). The CDR3 length is 15 residues.

V and J are TRBV5-5 and TRBJ1-2, with D perhaps TRBD1 (6 bases). The V end was cut by 0 bases, the J end by 2 bases, with 17 bases between. Germline V lookup: CDR1 SGHKS, CDR2 YYEKEE (reference sequence). The CDR3 runs to 17 residues. This CDR3 is CASSLGRLGGRNYGYTF. The CDR3 coding sequence is TGTGCCAGCAGCTTGGGGAGGCTCGGGGGCAGGAACTATGGCTACACCTTC.

The V and J genes are TRBV20-1 and TRBJ1-3, with a possible D match to TRBD1 (6 bases). The CDR3 is made up of 14 amino acids. Germline V lookup: CDR1 DFQATT, CDR2 SNEGSKA (reference sequence). The V gene lost 1 base and the J gene lost 7 bases, with 14 bases spanning the gap. The CDR3 region has the DNA TGCAGTGCTAGAGGCGGGGGGCCGGGGAACACCATATATTTT. Translation: CSARGGGPGNTIYF.

This clonotype was seen at least ten times. The gene calls are TRBV4-1 and TRBJ2-3, with D perhaps being TRBD1 or TRBD2 (6 bases each). The germline V gene has CDR1 MGHRA and CDR2 YSYEKL. This CDR3 comprises 14 residues. V lost 2 bases and J 6 bases, leaving 12 bases between the germline ends. The CDR3 nucleotides are TGCGCCAGCAGCCAATGGGGGGCGCGGGATACGCAGTATTTT. This translates into CASSQWGARDTQYF.